This T cell receptor (beta chain) appears in the sequencing data of a study of cytomegalovirus exposure and HLA in healthy donors. To note about this clone: The junction departs from germline at one end; a sequencing error may be responsible.

The PCR had 60 Vbeta and 13 Jbeta primers. Profiled with immunoSEQ multiplex PCR; TCRdb holds only in-frame clones, not every one. The sample contains over 150,000 clones, around 75% of which appear only once. The clonotype comes from a male donor in good health and CMV-seronegative. The sequenced sample was PBMCs.

CDR3 sequence: CSSRWDSQSGYTF. As DNA, the CDR3 is TGTTCCAGCAGATGGGACAGTCAATCCGGCTACACCTTC. V and J are TRBV7-9 and TRBJ1-2; 7 bases align to TRBD1. This CDR3 region has 13 residues. Germline CDR1 reads SEHNR; CDR2 reads FQNEAQ (reference sequence).